Below, one TCR beta chain is given with its context. What it binds is unknown. This sample stems from a study of graft-versus-host responses after intestinal transplantation. Looked up from germline, CDR1 is SGHTS and CDR2 is YDEGEE. CDR3 length: 15 amino acids. The trim removed 0 bases at V and 3 bases at J, leaving 3 bases unmatched. Clones were read by immunoSEQ multiplex PCR, and TCRdb kept only the in-frame ones, dropping some. This table has some 120,000 clones, approximately 90% appearing once. The TCR originated in a human donor who received an intestinal transplant. Sample: unstimulated CD4+ T cells sorted from spleen or lymph node cells, taken before intestinal transplant. The chain employs TRBV5-8 and TRBJ1-2, with 9 bases that match TRBD1. CDR3 sequence reads: CASSLGGTGHYGYTF. CDR3 nucleotide sequence: TGTGCCAGCAGCTTGGGCGGGACAGGGCACTATGGCTACACCTTC.